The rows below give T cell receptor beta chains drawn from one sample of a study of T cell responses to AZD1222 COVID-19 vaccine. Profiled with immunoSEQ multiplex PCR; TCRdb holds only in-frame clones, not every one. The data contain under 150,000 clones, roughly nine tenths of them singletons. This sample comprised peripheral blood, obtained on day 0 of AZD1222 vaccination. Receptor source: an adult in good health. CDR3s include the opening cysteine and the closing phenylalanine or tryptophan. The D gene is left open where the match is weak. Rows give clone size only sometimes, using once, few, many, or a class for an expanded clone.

cdr3_aa: CSASGTSGSWETQYF
cdr3_nt: TGCAGTGCTAGTGGGACTAGCGGGAGTTGGGAGACCCAGTACTTC
v_call: TRBV20-1
clone_size: NA
j_call: TRBJ2-5
d_call: TRBD2

cdr3_aa: CASSQFTQGANTEAFF
cdr3_nt: TGTGCCAGCAGCCAATTTACCCAGGGGGCTAACACTGAAGCTTTCTTT
v_call: TRBV3-1/TRBV3-2
clone_size: NA
j_call: TRBJ1-1
d_call: TRBD1

cdr3_aa: CASSQATGNQPQHF
cdr3_nt: TGCGCCAGCAGCCAAGCGACAGGGAATCAGCCCCAGCATTTT
v_call: TRBV4-3
clone_size: NA
j_call: TRBJ1-5
d_call: TRBD1

cdr3_aa: CASRGARNTEAFF
cdr3_nt: TGTGCCAGTCGTGGGGCTCGGAACACTGAAGCTTTCTTT
v_call: TRBV7-2
clone_size: once
j_call: TRBJ1-1
d_call: NA

cdr3_aa: CASSNFSGQGRWGNQPQHF
cdr3_nt: TGTGCCAGCAGCAATTTCTCGGGACAGGGACGTTGGGGCAATCAGCCCCAGCATTTT
v_call: TRBV7-8
clone_size: NA
j_call: TRBJ1-5
d_call: TRBD1

cdr3_aa: CATSTGGNPYEQYF
cdr3_nt: TGTGCCACCTCGACAGGGGGAAACCCCTACGAGCAGTACTTC
v_call: TRBV28
clone_size: NA
j_call: TRBJ2-7
d_call: TRBD1

cdr3_aa: CASSPRHEREATGELFF
cdr3_nt: TGTGCCAGCTCACCACGACATGAGCGGGAGGCGACCGGGGAGCTGTTTTTT
v_call: TRBV18
clone_size: once
j_call: TRBJ2-2
d_call: TRBD2

cdr3_aa: CASSCRPQGLNQPQHF
cdr3_nt: TGTGCCAGCAGCTGCCGGCCACAGGGTCTCAATCAGCCCCAGCATTTT
v_call: TRBV11-2
clone_size: NA
j_call: TRBJ1-5
d_call: NA

cdr3_aa: CASSDWTGRTYEQYF
cdr3_nt: TGTGCCAGCAGTGATTGGACGGGCCGGACCTACGAGCAGTACTTC
v_call: TRBV28
clone_size: NA
j_call: TRBJ2-7
d_call: NA

cdr3_aa: CATSGQTNTEAFF
cdr3_nt: TGTGCCACCAGCGGACAGACGAACACTGAAGCTTTCTTT
v_call: TRBV15
clone_size: NA
j_call: TRBJ1-1
d_call: NA

cdr3_aa: CASTEPSGSGETQYF
cdr3_nt: TGCGCCAGCACCGAGCCTAGCGGGAGTGGAGAGACCCAGTACTTC
v_call: TRBV5-1
clone_size: NA
j_call: TRBJ2-5
d_call: TRBD2

cdr3_aa: CASSYRTSGRERELFF
cdr3_nt: TGTGCCAGCAGTTACCGGACTAGCGGGAGGGAACGGGAGCTGTTTTTT
v_call: TRBV6-5
clone_size: NA
j_call: TRBJ2-2
d_call: TRBD2

cdr3_aa: CASSLGLFNSPLHF
cdr3_nt: TGTGCCAGCAGCCTTGGGCTCTTCAATTCACCCCTCCACTTT
v_call: TRBV5-4
clone_size: NA
j_call: TRBJ1-6
d_call: NA

cdr3_aa: CATRGTYEQYF
cdr3_nt: TGTGCCACCCGGGGAACCTACGAGCAGTACTTC
v_call: TRBV28
clone_size: NA
j_call: TRBJ2-7
d_call: NA

cdr3_aa: CASSTSGQGMRETQYF
cdr3_nt: TGCGCCAGCAGCACTAGCGGACAGGGGATGAGGGAGACCCAGTACTTC
v_call: TRBV5-1
clone_size: few
j_call: TRBJ2-5
d_call: NA

cdr3_aa: CASSQDRRNTEAFF
cdr3_nt: TGTGCCAGCAGCCAAGATCGCAGAAACACTGAAGCTTTCTTT
v_call: TRBV14
clone_size: NA
j_call: TRBJ1-1
d_call: NA

cdr3_aa: CASSFKAEHGKNSPLHF
cdr3_nt: TGCGCCAGCAGCTTTAAGGCAGAACACGGGAAGAATTCACCCCTCCACTTT
v_call: TRBV5-1
clone_size: once
j_call: TRBJ1-6
d_call: NA

cdr3_aa: CASSDSIWTDTQYF
cdr3_nt: TGTGCCAGCAGTGACTCTATCTGGACAGATACGCAGTATTTT
v_call: TRBV6-4
clone_size: NA
j_call: TRBJ2-3
d_call: NA

cdr3_aa: CASSRDRDPNQPQHF
cdr3_nt: TGTGCCAGTAGTAGGGACAGGGACCCCAATCAGCCCCAGCATTTT
v_call: TRBV19
clone_size: NA
j_call: TRBJ1-5
d_call: TRBD1

cdr3_aa: CASNRATNEKLFF
cdr3_nt: TGTGCCAGCAATAGGGCAACTAATGAAAAACTGTTTTTT
v_call: TRBV2
clone_size: NA
j_call: TRBJ1-4
d_call: NA

cdr3_aa: CASSIVAGPYNEQFF
cdr3_nt: TGTGCCAGTAGTATAGTGGCGGGACCCTACAATGAGCAGTTCTTC
v_call: TRBV19
clone_size: NA
j_call: TRBJ2-1
d_call: NA

cdr3_aa: CASSLGGQGNGYTF
cdr3_nt: TGTGCCAGCAGTTTAGGGGGACAGGGTAATGGCTACACCTTC
v_call: TRBV27
clone_size: NA
j_call: TRBJ1-2
d_call: TRBD1

cdr3_aa: CASSLGTGTYEQYF
cdr3_nt: TGTGCCAGCAGCTTAGGGACTGGGACCTACGAGCAGTACTTC
v_call: TRBV7-8
clone_size: NA
j_call: TRBJ2-7
d_call: NA

cdr3_aa: CSVEVGAGYGYTF
cdr3_nt: TGCAGCGTTGAAGTGGGGGCTGGCTATGGCTACACCTTC
v_call: TRBV29-1
clone_size: NA
j_call: TRBJ1-2
d_call: NA

cdr3_aa: CASSLVGFMNTEAFF
cdr3_nt: TGTGCCAGCAGTTTAGTGGGGTTTATGAACACTGAAGCTTTCTTT
v_call: TRBV28
clone_size: few
j_call: TRBJ1-1
d_call: NA

cdr3_aa: CASSLGRTGGGKNIQYF
cdr3_nt: TGTGCCAGCAGTTTAGGAAGGACAGGGGGTGGCAAAAACATTCAGTACTTC
v_call: TRBV27
clone_size: NA
j_call: TRBJ2-4
d_call: TRBD1

cdr3_aa: CASSTQTGGSYEQYF
cdr3_nt: TGTGCCAGTAGTACTCAAACAGGGGGCTCTTACGAGCAGTACTTC
v_call: TRBV19
clone_size: NA
j_call: TRBJ2-7
d_call: TRBD1

cdr3_aa: CASSLAWIAGGLTGELFF
cdr3_nt: TGTGCCAGCAGCTTAGCCTGGATAGCGGGAGGGCTCACCGGGGAGCTGTTTTTT
v_call: TRBV7-6
clone_size: NA
j_call: TRBJ2-2
d_call: TRBD2

cdr3_aa: CASSIGPGGGQPQHF
cdr3_nt: TGTGCCAGTAGTATAGGGCCCGGGGGTGGACAGCCCCAGCATTTT
v_call: TRBV19
clone_size: NA
j_call: TRBJ1-5
d_call: NA

cdr3_aa: CASSLLGVSYEQYF
cdr3_nt: TGTGCCAGCAGTCTCTTGGGGGTCTCCTACGAGCAGTACTTC
v_call: TRBV6-5
clone_size: NA
j_call: TRBJ2-7
d_call: NA

cdr3_aa: CASSPLAQEQFF
cdr3_nt: TGTGCCAGCAGCCCCCTAGCGCAGGAGCAGTTCTTC
v_call: TRBV28
clone_size: NA
j_call: TRBJ2-1
d_call: NA

cdr3_aa: CASSPLRDQTDTQYF
cdr3_nt: TGTGCCAGCAGCCCTTTGCGGGACCAAACAGATACGCAGTATTTT
v_call: TRBV14
clone_size: NA
j_call: TRBJ2-3
d_call: NA

cdr3_aa: CASSLAAATNEKLFF
cdr3_nt: TGTGCCAGCAGCTTGGCGGCAGCAACTAATGAAAAACTGTTTTTT
v_call: TRBV5-8
clone_size: NA
j_call: TRBJ1-4
d_call: NA

cdr3_aa: CASSPEGIDEQYF
cdr3_nt: TGTGCCAGCTCACCAGAGGGGATCGACGAGCAGTACTTC
v_call: TRBV18
clone_size: NA
j_call: TRBJ2-7
d_call: NA

cdr3_aa: CASRGHETVYGYTF
cdr3_nt: TGTGCCAGCAGGGGACATGAGACGGTCTATGGCTACACCTTC
v_call: TRBV6-5
clone_size: once
j_call: TRBJ1-2
d_call: NA

cdr3_aa: CAWRDDYNEQFF
cdr3_nt: TGTGCCTGGAGGGACGACTACAATGAGCAGTTCTTC
v_call: TRBV30
clone_size: NA
j_call: TRBJ2-1
d_call: NA

cdr3_aa: CASSPGTGRNEQYF
cdr3_nt: TGTGCCAGCAGTCCCGGGACAGGGAGGAACGAGCAGTACTTC
v_call: TRBV27
clone_size: NA
j_call: TRBJ2-7
d_call: TRBD1

cdr3_aa: CASSQGQGALFGANVLTF
cdr3_nt: TGTGCCAGCAGCCAGGGACAGGGGGCGCTGTTCGGGGCCAACGTCCTGACTTTC
v_call: TRBV14
clone_size: NA
j_call: TRBJ2-6
d_call: TRBD1

cdr3_aa: CAWSMIRTSGYYNEQFF
cdr3_nt: TGTGCCTGGAGTATGATCCGTACTAGCGGGTACTACAATGAGCAGTTCTTC
v_call: TRBV30
clone_size: NA
j_call: TRBJ2-1
d_call: TRBD2

cdr3_aa: CASTPQSWGSYEQYF
cdr3_nt: TGTGCCAGCACTCCCCAGTCGTGGGGCTCCTACGAGCAGTACTTC
v_call: TRBV6-5
clone_size: NA
j_call: TRBJ2-7
d_call: NA

cdr3_aa: CASSASTIATNEQYF
cdr3_nt: TGTGCCAGCAGCGCGTCGACCATAGCGACTAACGAGCAGTACTTC
v_call: TRBV2
clone_size: NA
j_call: TRBJ2-7
d_call: NA

cdr3_aa: CASSTTLSSDTQYF
cdr3_nt: TGTGCCAGTAGTACTACTCTTTCTTCAGATACGCAGTATTTT
v_call: TRBV19
clone_size: NA
j_call: TRBJ2-3
d_call: NA

cdr3_aa: CAISERTSGHVYEQFF
cdr3_nt: TGTGCCATCAGTGAAAGGACTAGCGGGCATGTCTATGAGCAGTTCTTC
v_call: TRBV10-3
clone_size: NA
j_call: TRBJ2-1
d_call: TRBD2

cdr3_aa: CASSLDRARGYTF
cdr3_nt: TGTGCCAGCAGCTTGGACAGGGCGAGGGGCTACACCTTC
v_call: TRBV5-6
clone_size: NA
j_call: TRBJ1-2
d_call: NA

cdr3_aa: CASSYTSGSQDTQYF
cdr3_nt: TGTGCCAGCAGTTACACTAGCGGGAGTCAAGATACGCAGTATTTT
v_call: TRBV6-2/TRBV6-3
clone_size: NA
j_call: TRBJ2-3
d_call: TRBD2

cdr3_aa: CASSLDTSGRPTDTQYF
cdr3_nt: TGCGCCAGCAGCTTGGATACTAGCGGGAGACCCACAGATACGCAGTATTTT
v_call: TRBV5-1
clone_size: NA
j_call: TRBJ2-3
d_call: TRBD2

cdr3_aa: CASSLGGANSPLHF
cdr3_nt: TGCGCCAGCAGCTTGGGAGGGGCTAATTCACCCCTCCACTTT
v_call: TRBV5-1
clone_size: NA
j_call: TRBJ1-6
d_call: NA

cdr3_aa: CASSEQGRYGYTF
cdr3_nt: TGCGCCAGCAGCGAACAGGGGAGGTATGGCTACACCTTC
v_call: TRBV5-1
clone_size: NA
j_call: TRBJ1-2
d_call: TRBD1

cdr3_aa: CASGPSGGDNEQFF
cdr3_nt: TGTGCCAGCGGTCCTAGCGGGGGAGACAATGAGCAGTTCTTC
v_call: TRBV6-5
clone_size: once
j_call: TRBJ2-1
d_call: TRBD2

cdr3_aa: CASSIRKAGNTIYF
cdr3_nt: TGTGCCAGCAGCATCCGAAAAGCTGGAAACACCATATATTTT
v_call: TRBV7-2
clone_size: NA
j_call: TRBJ1-3
d_call: NA

cdr3_aa: CASSSHRVDSGANVLTF
cdr3_nt: TGTGCCAGCAGTTCGCACAGGGTTGACTCTGGGGCCAACGTCCTGACTTTC
v_call: TRBV28
clone_size: NA
j_call: TRBJ2-6
d_call: NA

cdr3_aa: CASSFSGSGYEQFF
cdr3_nt: TGTGCCAGCAGCTTTAGCGGGAGCGGGTATGAGCAGTTCTTC
v_call: TRBV7-2
clone_size: NA
j_call: TRBJ2-1
d_call: TRBD2

cdr3_aa: CASSQTSGSSYEQYF
cdr3_nt: TGCGCCAGCAGCCAAACTAGCGGGAGCTCCTACGAGCAGTACTTC
v_call: TRBV4-1
clone_size: few
j_call: TRBJ2-7
d_call: TRBD2

cdr3_aa: CASSVLKKLFF
cdr3_nt: TGTGCCAGCAGTGTTCTCAAAAAACTGTTTTTT
v_call: TRBV2
clone_size: once
j_call: TRBJ1-4
d_call: NA

cdr3_aa: CASSSGTEAFF
cdr3_nt: TGTGCCAGCAGCTCGGGAACTGAAGCTTTCTTT
v_call: TRBV6-5
clone_size: NA
j_call: TRBJ1-1
d_call: NA